The clone carrying this TCR beta chain has more than one count but fewer than ten. Its specificity is not known. The entry originates in a study of blood T cells in healthy people across ages. Findings of the study overall: The recorded TCR beta diversity per million T cells decreased in a roughly linear manner with age. Donor CMV status, an unknown factor, possibly confounded changes in expanded clonotypes.

V gave up 6 bases and J gave up 6 bases; unmatched junction bases: 10. The CDR3 extends over 14 amino acids. CDR1 MDHEN and CDR2 SYDVKM come from the germline V gene. The authors extracted at least 5 micrograms of total RNA per sample. For the second PCR, which ran for about 7 to 11 cycles, a sample-barcoded 5' primer and a J-beta primer mix were used. Via MiXCR, TCRdb re-called the 5' RACE reads, giving one row per CDR3 protein. Of fewer than 750,000 distinct CDR3 sequences listed, around 52% were seen once; the top ten hold roughly 13%. The J gene is TRBJ2-7, the V gene TRBV28, with TRBD2 matching 8 bases. The TCR comes from a woman at least 80 years old in good health. The sequencing sample was made of blood. The CDR3 region is CASRAGTSVPEQYF. CDR3 coding DNA: TGTGCCAGCAGAGCCGGGACTAGTGTTCCCGAGCAGTACTTC.